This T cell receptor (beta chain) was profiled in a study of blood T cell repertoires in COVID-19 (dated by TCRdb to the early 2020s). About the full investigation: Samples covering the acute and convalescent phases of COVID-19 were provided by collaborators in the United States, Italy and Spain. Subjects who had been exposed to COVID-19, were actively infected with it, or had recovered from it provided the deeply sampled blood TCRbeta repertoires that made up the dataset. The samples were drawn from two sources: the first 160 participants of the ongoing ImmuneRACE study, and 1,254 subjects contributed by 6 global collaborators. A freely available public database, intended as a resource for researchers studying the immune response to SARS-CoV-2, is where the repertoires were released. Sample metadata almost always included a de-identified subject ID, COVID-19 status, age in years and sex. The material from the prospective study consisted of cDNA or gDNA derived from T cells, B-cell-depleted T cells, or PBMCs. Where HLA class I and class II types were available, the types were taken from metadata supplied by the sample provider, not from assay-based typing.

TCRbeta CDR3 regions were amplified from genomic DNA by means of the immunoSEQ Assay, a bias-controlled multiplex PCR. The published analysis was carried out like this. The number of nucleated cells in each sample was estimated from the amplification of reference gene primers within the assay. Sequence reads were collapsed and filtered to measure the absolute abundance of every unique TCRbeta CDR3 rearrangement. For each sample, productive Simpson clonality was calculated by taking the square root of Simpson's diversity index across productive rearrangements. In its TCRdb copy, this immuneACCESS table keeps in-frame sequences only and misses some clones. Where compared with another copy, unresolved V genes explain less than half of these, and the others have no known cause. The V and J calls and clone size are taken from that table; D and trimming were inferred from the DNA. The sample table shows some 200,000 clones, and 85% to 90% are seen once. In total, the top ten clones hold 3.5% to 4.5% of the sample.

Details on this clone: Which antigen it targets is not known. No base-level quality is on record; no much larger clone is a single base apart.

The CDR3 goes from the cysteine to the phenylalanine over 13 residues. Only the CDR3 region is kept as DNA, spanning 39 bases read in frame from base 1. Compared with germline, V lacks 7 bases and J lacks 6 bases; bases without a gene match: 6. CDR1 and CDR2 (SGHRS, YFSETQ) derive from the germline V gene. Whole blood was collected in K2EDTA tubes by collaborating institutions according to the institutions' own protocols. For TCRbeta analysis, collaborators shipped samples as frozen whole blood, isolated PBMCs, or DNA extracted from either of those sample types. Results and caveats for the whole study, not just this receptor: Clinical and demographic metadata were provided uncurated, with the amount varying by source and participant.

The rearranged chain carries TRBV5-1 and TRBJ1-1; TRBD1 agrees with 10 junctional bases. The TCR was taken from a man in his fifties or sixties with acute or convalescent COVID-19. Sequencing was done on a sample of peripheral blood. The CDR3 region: CASRIGQGAEAFF. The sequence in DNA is TGCGCCAGCCGCATCGGACAGGGGGCTGAAGCTTTCTTT.